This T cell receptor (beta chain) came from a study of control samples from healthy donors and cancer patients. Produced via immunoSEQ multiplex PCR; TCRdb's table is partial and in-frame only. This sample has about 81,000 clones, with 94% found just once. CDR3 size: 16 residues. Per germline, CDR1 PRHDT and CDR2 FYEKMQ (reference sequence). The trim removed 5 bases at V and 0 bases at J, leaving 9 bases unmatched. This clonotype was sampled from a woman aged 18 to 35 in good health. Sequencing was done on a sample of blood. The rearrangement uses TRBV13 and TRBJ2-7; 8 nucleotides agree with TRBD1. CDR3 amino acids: CASSQQGQASSYEQYF. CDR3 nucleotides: TGTGCCAGCAGCCAACAGGGACAGGCGAGCTCCTACGAGCAGTACTTC. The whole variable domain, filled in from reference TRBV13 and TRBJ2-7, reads AAGVIQSPRHLIKEKRETATLKCYPIPRHDTVYWYQQGPGQDPQFLISFYEKMQSDKGSIPDRFSAQQFSDYHSELNMSSLELGDSALYFCASSQQGQASSYEQYFGPGTRLTVT.